This T cell receptor beta chain was captured in a study of blood T cell repertoires in COVID-19. In the study overall: Samples came from the United States, Italy and Spain, spanning acute and convalescent COVID-19. From T cells, B-cell-depleted T cells, or PBMCs came the material, which was cDNA or gDNA.

This CDR3 contains 18 residues. CDR1 and CDR2 (germline): SGDLS, YYNGEE. The V end lost 0 bases, the J end lost 0 bases, and 16 bases lay between the germline ends. As processed by the authors: For nucleated cells, counts were estimated from reference gene primer amplification. TCRdb's table, derived via immunoSEQ multiplex PCR, lists solely in-frame clones and lacks some. V, J and clone size are taken as reported in that table, and D and trimming were inferred from the DNA itself. The sample lists 260,000 or so clones, over 75% seen once, with less than 10% in the top ten. The chain employs TRBV9 and TRBJ1-5; D remains ambiguous. This TCR derives from a man aged 18 to 30 with active or convalescent COVID-19. The source material was peripheral blood. CDR3 nucleotide sequence: TGTGCCAGCAGCGTAGCTAGGTTTGTGCAAACTAGCAATCAGCCCCAGCATTTT. Its translation: CASSVARFVQTSNQPQHF.